Included here is one TCR beta chain sequence, with context. One base away lies a much larger clone, so this may be a sequencing read error. RNA was extracted from bulk tissue without any cell sorting. The normal lung tissue was taken more than 3 cm from the tumor edge. The library came from three nested PCR rounds adapted from ARM-PCR protocols. TCRdb fed the multiplex PCR reads into MiXCR, producing one record per CDR3 protein. The sample contains 100,000 or so distinct CDR3 sequences, 65% of which appear only once. The data stem from a study of tumor and adjacent non-tumor tissue in lung cancer. There are 16 residues in the CDR3. Germline V CDR1 and CDR2: DFQATT, SNEGSKA (reference sequence).

The chain has TRBV20-1 and TRBJ1-5, with D possibly being TRBD1 (5 bases). The receptor was derived from a man aged 30-40 years with non-small cell lung cancer. Sequencing was performed on distant non-tumor lung tissue. CDR3 amino acids: CSAVLTGLGSKQPQHF. The CDR3 coding sequence is TGCAGTGCTGTCCTCACGGGGCTAGGAAGCAAACAGCCCCAGCATTTT.